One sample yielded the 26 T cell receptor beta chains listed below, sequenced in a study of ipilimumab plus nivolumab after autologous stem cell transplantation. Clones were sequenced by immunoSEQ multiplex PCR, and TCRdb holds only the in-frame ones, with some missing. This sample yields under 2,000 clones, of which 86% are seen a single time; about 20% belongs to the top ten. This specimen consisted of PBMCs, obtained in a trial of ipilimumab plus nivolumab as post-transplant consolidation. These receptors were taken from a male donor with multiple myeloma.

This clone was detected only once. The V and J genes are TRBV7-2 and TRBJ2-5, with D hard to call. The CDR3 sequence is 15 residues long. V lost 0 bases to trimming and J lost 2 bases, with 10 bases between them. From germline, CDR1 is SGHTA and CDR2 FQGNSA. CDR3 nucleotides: TGTGCCAGCAGCTTAGCGCTCGGCAGTCAAGAGACCCAGTACTTC. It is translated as CASSLALGSQETQYF.

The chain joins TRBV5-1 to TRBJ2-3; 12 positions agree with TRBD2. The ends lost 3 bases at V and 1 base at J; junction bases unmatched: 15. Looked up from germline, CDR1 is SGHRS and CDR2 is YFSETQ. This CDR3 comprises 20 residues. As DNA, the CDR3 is TGCGCCAGCAGCTCCGAGGAACTAGCGGGGGGTTTGAATGGCACAGATACGCAGTATTTT. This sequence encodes CASSSEELAGGLNGTDTQYF.

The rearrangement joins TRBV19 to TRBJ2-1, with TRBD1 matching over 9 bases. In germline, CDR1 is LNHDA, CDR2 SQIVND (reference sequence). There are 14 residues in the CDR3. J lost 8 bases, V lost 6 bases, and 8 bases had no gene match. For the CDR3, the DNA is TGTGCCAGTAGCCGCAACCGGGACAGGGATGAGCAGTTCTTC. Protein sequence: CASSRNRDRDEQFF.

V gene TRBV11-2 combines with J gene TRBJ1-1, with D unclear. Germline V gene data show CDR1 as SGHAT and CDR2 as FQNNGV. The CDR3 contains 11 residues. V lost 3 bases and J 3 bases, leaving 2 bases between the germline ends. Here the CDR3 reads CASSLDTEAFF. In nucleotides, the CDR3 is TGTGCCAGCAGCTTGGACACTGAAGCTTTCTTT.

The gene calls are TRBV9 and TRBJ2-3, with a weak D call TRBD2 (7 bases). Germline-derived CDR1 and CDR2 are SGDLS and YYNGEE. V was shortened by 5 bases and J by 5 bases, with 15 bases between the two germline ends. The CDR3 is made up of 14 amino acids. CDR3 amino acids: CASSFGEGVDTQYF. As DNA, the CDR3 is TGTGCCAGCAGTTTCGGGGAGGGGGTAGATACGCAGTATTTT.

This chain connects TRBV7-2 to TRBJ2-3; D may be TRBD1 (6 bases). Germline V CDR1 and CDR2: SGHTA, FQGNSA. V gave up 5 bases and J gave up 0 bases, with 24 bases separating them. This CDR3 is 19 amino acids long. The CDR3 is CASSRRDNRIVTSTDTQYF. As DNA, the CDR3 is TGTGCCAGCAGCCGTCGGGACAATAGAATTGTCACTAGCACAGATACGCAGTATTTT.

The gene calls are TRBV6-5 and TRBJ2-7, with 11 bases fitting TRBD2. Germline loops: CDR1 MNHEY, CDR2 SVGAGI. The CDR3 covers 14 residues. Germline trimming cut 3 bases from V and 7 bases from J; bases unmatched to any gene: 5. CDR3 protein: CASSYSGGAWEQYF. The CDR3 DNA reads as TGTGCCAGCAGTTATAGCGGGGGGGCATGGGAGCAGTACTTC.

CDR3 in DNA: TGTGCCAGCAGCAGGGGCCTTGGGACAGTCAGGAGCGGCTACACCTTC. The encoded protein is CASSRGLGTVRSGYTF. The rearrangement joins TRBV21-1 to TRBJ1-2; no check of the table's D call, TRBD1, against the DNA was made. TRBV21-1 is termed a pseudogene. The CDR3 has 16 amino acids.

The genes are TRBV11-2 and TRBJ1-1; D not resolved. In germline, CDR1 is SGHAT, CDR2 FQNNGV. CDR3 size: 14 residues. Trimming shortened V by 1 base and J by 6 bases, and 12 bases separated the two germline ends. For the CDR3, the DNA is TGTGCCAGCAGCTTAGTCGACTACGTTCCTGAAGCTTTCTTT. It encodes CASSLVDYVPEAFF.

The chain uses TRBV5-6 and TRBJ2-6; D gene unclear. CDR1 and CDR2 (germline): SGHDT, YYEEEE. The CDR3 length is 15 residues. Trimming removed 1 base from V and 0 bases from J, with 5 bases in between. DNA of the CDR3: TGTGCCAGCAGCTTGAGGATCTCTGGGGCCAACGTCCTGACTTTC. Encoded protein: CASSLRISGANVLTF.

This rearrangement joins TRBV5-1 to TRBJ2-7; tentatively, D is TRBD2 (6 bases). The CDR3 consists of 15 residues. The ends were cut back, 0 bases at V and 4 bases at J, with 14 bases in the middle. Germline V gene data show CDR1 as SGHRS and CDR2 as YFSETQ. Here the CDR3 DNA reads TGCGCCAGCAGCTTGGCCGCGGGGCCAGAGTACGAGCAGTACTTC. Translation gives CASSLAAGPEYEQYF.

CDR3 sequence reads: CASSSRYRTGPGGNQPQHF. The CDR3 DNA is TGTGCCAGTAGCTCCCGTTACCGGACAGGGCCCGGAGGCAATCAGCCCCAGCATTTT. The V call is TRBV19, the J call TRBJ1-5; 8 nucleotides agree with TRBD1. V shed 6 bases and J 2 bases; nucleotides not matched to a gene: 18. The CDR3 totals 19 residues. The germline CDR1 and CDR2 sequences are LNHDA and SQIVND (reference sequence).

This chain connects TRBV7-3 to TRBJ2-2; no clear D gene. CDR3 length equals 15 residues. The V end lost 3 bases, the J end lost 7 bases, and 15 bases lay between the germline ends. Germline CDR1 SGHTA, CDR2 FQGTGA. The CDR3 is CASSLVLGPSGELFF. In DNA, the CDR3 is TGTGCCAGCAGCTTGGTGTTAGGACCAAGCGGGGAGCTGTTTTTT.

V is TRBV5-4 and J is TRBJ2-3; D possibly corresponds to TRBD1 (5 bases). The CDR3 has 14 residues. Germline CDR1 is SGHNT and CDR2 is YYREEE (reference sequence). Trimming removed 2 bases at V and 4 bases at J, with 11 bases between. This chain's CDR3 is CASSLRDSSDTQYF. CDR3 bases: TGTGCCAGCAGCTTAAGAGACAGTTCAGATACGCAGTATTTT.

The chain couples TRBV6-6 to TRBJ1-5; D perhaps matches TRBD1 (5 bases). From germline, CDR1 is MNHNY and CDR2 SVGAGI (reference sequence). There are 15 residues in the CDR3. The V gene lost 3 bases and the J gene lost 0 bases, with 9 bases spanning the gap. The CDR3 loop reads CASSYRDGSNQPQHF. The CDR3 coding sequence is TGTGCCAGCAGTTATAGGGACGGTAGCAATCAGCCCCAGCATTTT.

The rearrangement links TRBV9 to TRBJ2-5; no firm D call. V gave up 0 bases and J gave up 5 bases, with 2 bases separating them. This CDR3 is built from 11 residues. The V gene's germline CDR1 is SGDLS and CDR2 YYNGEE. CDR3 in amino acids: CASSVVETQYF. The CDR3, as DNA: TGTGCCAGCAGCGTAGTTGAGACCCAGTACTTC.

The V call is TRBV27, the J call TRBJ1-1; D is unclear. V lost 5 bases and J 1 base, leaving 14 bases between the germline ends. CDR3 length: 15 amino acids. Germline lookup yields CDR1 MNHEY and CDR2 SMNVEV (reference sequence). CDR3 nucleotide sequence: TGTGCCAGCAGTACACTCGGGCAGCAGAACACTGAAGCTTTCTTT. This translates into CASSTLGQQNTEAFF.

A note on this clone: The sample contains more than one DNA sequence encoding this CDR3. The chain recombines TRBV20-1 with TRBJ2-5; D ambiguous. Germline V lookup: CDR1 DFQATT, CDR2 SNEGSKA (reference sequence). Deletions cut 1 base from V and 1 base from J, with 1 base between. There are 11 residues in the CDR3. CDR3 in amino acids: CSARAQETQYF. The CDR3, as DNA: TGCAGTGCTAGAGCCCAAGAGACCCAGTACTTC.

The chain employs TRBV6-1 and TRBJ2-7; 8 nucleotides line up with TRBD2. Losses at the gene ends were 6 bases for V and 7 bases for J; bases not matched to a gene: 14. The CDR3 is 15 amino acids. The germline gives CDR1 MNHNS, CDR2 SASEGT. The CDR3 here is CASRKRGGFSGEQYF. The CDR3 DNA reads TGTGCCAGCAGGAAACGCGGGGGGTTCTCCGGGGAGCAGTACTTC.

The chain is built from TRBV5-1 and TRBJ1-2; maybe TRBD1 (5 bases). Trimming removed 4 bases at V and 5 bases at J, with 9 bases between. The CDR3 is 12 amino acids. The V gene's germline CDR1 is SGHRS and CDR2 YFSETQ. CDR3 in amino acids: CASSRTSYGYTF. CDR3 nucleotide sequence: TGCGCCAGCAGCCGGACATCTTATGGCTACACCTTC.

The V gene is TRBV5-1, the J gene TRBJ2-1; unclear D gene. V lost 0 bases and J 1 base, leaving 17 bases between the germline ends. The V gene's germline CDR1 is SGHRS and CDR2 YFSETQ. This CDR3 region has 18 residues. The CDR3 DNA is TGCGCCAGCAGCTTGGAGTTGGATCCAACCGGGTCCTACAATGAGCAGTTCTTC. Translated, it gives CASSLELDPTGSYNEQFF.

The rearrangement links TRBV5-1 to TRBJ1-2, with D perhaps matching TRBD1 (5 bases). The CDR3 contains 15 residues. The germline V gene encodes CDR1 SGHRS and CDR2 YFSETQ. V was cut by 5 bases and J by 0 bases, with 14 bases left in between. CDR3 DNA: TGCGCCAGCAGTTGGGACCACCAGGCTAACTATGGCTACACCTTC. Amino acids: CASSWDHQANYGYTF.

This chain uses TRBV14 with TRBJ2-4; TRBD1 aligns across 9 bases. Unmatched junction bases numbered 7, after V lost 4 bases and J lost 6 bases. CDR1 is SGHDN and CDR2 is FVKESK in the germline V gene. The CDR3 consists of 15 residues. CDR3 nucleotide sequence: TGTGCCAGCAGCCCCGGGACAGGGTTCGGAAACATTCAGTACTTC. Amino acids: CASSPGTGFGNIQYF.

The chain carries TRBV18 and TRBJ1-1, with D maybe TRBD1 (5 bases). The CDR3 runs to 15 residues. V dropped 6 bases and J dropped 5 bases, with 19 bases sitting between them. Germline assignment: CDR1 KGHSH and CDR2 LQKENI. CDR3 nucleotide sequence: TGTGCCAGCTCCCCGACAGTCTCCGAGGAAACTGAAGCTTTCTTT. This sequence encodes CASSPTVSEETEAFF.

CDR3 nucleotides: TGTGCCAGTAGTATTTTAGGGGGCAGACAGAATTCACCCCTCCACTTT. Translated: CASSILGGRQNSPLHF. V usage is TRBV19 and J usage is TRBJ1-6, with TRBD1 matching 7 bases. Germline loops: CDR1 LNHDA, CDR2 SQIVND (reference sequence). This CDR3 is 16 amino acids long. J was trimmed by 7 bases and V by 3 bases; bases with no gene match: 9.

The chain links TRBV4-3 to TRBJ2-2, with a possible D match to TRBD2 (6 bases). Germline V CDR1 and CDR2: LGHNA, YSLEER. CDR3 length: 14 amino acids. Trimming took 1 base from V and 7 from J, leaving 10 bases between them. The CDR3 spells CASSQVQGGGELFF. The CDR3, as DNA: TGCGCCAGCAGCCAAGTCCAGGGAGGCGGGGAGCTGTTTTTT.